The next 3 T cell receptor beta chains were all read from a single sample in a study of OX40 agonist ivuxolimab in advanced cancers. Repertoires were generated with immunoSEQ multiplex PCR, while TCRdb's copy carries only in-frame clones and drops some. The profile shows about 42,000 clones, 86% of them singletons. This specimen was CD4+ or CD8+ T cells sorted from blood, taken in a trial of the OX40 agonist ivuxolimab. The source is an adult with an advanced solid tumor such as melanoma, head and neck, liver or kidney cancer.

The chain is built from TRBV28 and TRBJ2-1; D unclear. Germline V gene lookup returns CDR1 MDHEN and CDR2 SYDVKM. This CDR3 spans 15 amino acids. With 5 bases removed from V and 3 bases from J, the gap between germline ends came to 14 bases. The CDR3 spells CASSQIPASYNEQFF. Written as DNA, the CDR3 is TGTGCCAGCAGTCAAATCCCCGCCAGCTACAATGAGCAGTTCTTC. Combining the CDR3 with reference TRBV28 and TRBJ2-1 gives the whole variable domain DVKVTQSSRYLVKRTGEKVFLECVQDMDHENMFWYRQDPGLGLRLIYFSYDVKMKEKGDIPEGYSVSREKKERFSLILESASTNQTSMYLCASSQIPASYNEQFFGPGTRLTVL.

This chain joins TRBV4-2 and TRBJ2-7; D is undetermined. Germline loops: CDR1 LGHNA, CDR2 YNFKEQ. The CDR3 contains 14 residues. V shed 0 bases and J shed 3 bases, with 9 bases lying between them. The CDR3 coding sequence is TGTGCCAGCAGCCAAGATAGGGTCTACTACGAGCAGTACTTC. This encodes CASSQDRVYYEQYF.

With regard to this clone: A junction boundary mismatches the germline segment, possibly from a read error. This sequence joins TRBV5-1 and TRBJ2-1; 9 bases agree with TRBD1. This CDR3 contains 15 residues. CDR1 SGHRS and CDR2 YFSETQ come from the germline V gene. For the CDR3, the DNA is TGCGCCAGCAGTTTGGGACAGGGACCCTACAATGAGCAGTTCTTC. Its protein product is CASSLGQGPYNEQFF.